This T cell receptor beta chain appears in the sequencing data of a study of early T cells in non-severe SARS-CoV-2 infection (dated by TCRdb to about 2021). As for the study more broadly: Because TCR sequencing was done on bulk RNA from unsorted whole blood, the alpha and beta chains could not be paired.

Libraries were constructed by 5' RACE. Reads for this sample came from a NextSeq 500. In the TCR library protocol, unique molecular identifiers were attached to individual cDNA molecules to correct for PCR bias and sequencing error. Both TCR alpha and beta chains were sequenced, and tight co-correlation was observed between alpha and beta sequence abundances in each sample. Concerning the study's data processing: V gene, J gene and CDR3 annotation of TCR sequences was performed with Decombinator V4. TCRs were defined as expanded if a significant change between any two time points was detected under a Poisson model with p below 0.0001. TCR abundances were normalised to the total number of TCRs sequenced per sample and were expressed as counts per million. VDJdb, accessed 1 November 2021, was searched for CMV, EBV and SARS-CoV-2 annotated TCRs, excluding TCRs annotated for multiple antigens. Using fastp trimming at Q25 and MiXCR clonotype assembly, TCRdb reanalyzed the public sequencing data and kept in-frame beta chains. Rows with one shared CDR3 protein collapse into an entry with the most common genes and DNA. TCRdb, not the original authors, processed these V and J calls. For this sample the table gives about 25,000 distinct CDR3 sequences, of which 4.8% were detected only once. Clones ranked in the top ten supply under 8% of the sample.

This was a case-control study nested in a cohort of healthcare workers in London, UK, who had nasopharyngeal swab PCR tests and blood samples taken every week. Healthcare workers were enrolled in the week of the UK lockdown, from 23 to 31 March 2020, and were followed every week for up to roughly 16 weeks. The paper's findings and limits, for the study overall: Matching against VDJdb was skewed toward anti-spike CD8 responses, likely underestimated virus-specific expansions, and missed private and CD4 specificities.

With respect to this clonotype: Its cognate antigen has yet to be identified. Per-nucleotide qualities are absent, and no much larger clonotype sits a single base away.

Material for sequencing was whole blood. The sequence derives from an adult who was a healthcare worker with PCR-confirmed SARS-CoV-2 infection or an uninfected control (not recorded which).

CDR3 protein: CASSAGTGWSSTDTQYF. The DNA sequence follows: TGCGCCAGCAGCGCCGGGACGGGATGGTCTAGCACAGATACGCAGTATTTT. The rearranged segments are TRBV5-1 and TRBJ2-3; the D segment may tentatively be TRBD1 or TRBD2, each giving 5 matched bases. Including cysteine and phenylalanine, the CDR3 has 17 amino acids. Only CDR3 DNA is held: 51 bases, read in frame from base 1. Deletion took 4 bases off V and 0 bases off J, with a span of 18 bases between the germline ends. As encoded in the germline V gene, CDR1 is SGHRS while CDR2 is YFSETQ.